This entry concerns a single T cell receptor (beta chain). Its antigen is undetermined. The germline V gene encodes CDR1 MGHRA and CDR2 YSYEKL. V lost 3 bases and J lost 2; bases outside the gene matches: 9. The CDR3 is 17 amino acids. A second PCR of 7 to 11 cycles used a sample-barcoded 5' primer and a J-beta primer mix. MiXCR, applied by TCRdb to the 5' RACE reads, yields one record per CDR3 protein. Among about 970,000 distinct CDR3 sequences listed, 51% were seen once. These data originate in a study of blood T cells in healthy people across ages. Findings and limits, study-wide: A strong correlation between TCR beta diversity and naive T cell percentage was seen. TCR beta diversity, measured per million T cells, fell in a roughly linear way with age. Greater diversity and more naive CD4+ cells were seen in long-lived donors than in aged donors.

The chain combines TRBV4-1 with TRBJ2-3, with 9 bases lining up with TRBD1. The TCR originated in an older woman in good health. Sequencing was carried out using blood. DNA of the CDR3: TGCGCCAGCAGCCAGGGGGTGGACAGGGGCCTCACAGATACGCAGTATTTT. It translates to CASSQGVDRGLTDTQYF.